These T cell receptor beta chains were read from a single sample in a study of cytomegalovirus exposure and HLA in healthy donors. The data were produced by immunoSEQ multiplex PCR, yet TCRdb's version contains in-frame clones alone and is incomplete. The sample lists 80,000 to 100,000 clones, roughly 80% seen once, with under 8% in the top ten. The sequencing sample was made of PBMCs. These TCRs come from a man in his fifties in good health and CMV-seropositive. The CDR3 runs from the conserved cysteine through the conserved F or W.

V | CDR3
TRBV29-1 | CSVRDPNYGYPF
TRBV7-9 | CASSEGRLYTIYF
TRBV28 | CASWDRGNTEAFF
TRBV7-9 | CASSLAEGGYTF
TRBV2 | CASNRQGDGTEAFF
TRBV25-1 | CASSASPTGLDTGELFF
TRBV28 | CASSSRQGVFKRGGETQYF
TRBV25-1 | CASSVRGPNNEKLFF
TRBV7-2 | CASSPLRGPSEKLFF
TRBV7-3 | CASSVQRKETQYF
TRBV5-1 | CASSTTGGDWDTQYF
TRBV9 | CASSVDGAWADTQYF
TRBV15 | CATSRGQGGGYTF
TRBV7-2 | CASSLGPPTSMNTEAFF
TRBV9 | CASSPASGRETQYF
TRBV2 | CASSRDRGYGEQYF
TRBV11-3 | CASSHLGHNEQFF
TRBV19 | CASSQITGGEAFF
TRBV5-6 | CASSLDGAYEQYF